This entry describes one T cell receptor beta chain. TCRdb reprocessed the 5' RACE reads and stores each CDR3 protein as one record, lacking DNA. The sample features about 540,000 distinct CDR3 sequences, with roughly 3.6% in its top ten. The record originates from a study of T cells expressing NK-cell markers. Study summary: Within the sequenced cohort of eight donors, seven exhibited HCMV seropositivity and one was seronegative.

Germline assignment: CDR1 LNHNV and CDR2 YYDKDF (reference sequence). This CDR3 has 16 residues. The chain uses TRBV15 and TRBJ2-3. The clonotype comes from a man aged 18-30 years in good health. Sequencing input: blood T cells: a sorted CD56 or NKG2C T cell subset, CD4+ or CD8+ T cells, or bulk PBMC T cells (not recorded which). The CDR3 region is CATSTLTARRADTQYF.